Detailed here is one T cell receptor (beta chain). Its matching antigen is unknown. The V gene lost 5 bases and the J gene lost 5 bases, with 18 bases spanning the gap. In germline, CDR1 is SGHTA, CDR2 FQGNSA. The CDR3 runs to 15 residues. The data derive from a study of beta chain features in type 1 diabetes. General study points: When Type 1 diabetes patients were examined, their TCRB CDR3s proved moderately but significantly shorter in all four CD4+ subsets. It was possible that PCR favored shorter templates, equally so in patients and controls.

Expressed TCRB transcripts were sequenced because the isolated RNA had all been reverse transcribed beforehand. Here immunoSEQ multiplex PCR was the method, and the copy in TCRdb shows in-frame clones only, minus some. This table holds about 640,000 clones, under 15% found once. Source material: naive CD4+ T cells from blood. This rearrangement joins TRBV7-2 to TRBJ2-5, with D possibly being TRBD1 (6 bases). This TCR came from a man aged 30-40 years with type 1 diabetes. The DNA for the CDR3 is TGTGCCAGCAGCCAGCTGAGGGACATGGCGGAGACCCAGTACTTC. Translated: CASSQLRDMAETQYF.